Presented here are 10 T cell receptor beta chains from one specimen sequenced in a study of T-cell reconstitution after alpha-beta-depleted transplantation in children. The TCRbeta library was prepared with unique molecular identifiers. TCRdb independently ran MiXCR on the PCR reads; one entry per CDR3 protein. The sample records about 4,900 distinct CDR3 sequences, around 23% being singletons. The material sequenced was PBMCs, mostly from graft donor cells, taken 60 days after TCRalphabeta/CD19-depleted stem cell transplant. The receptors originated from a boy in the first two years of life who had a stem cell transplant for SCID, so the T cells may come from the graft donor.

By sample fraction, this clonotype is medium-sized. This chain joins TRBV7-9 and TRBJ2-1, with D possibly TRBD1 on 6 matching bases. This CDR3 is 15 amino acids long. Germline CDR1 SEHNR, CDR2 FQNEAQ (reference sequence). V was shortened by 3 bases and J by 7 bases, with 16 bases between the two germline ends. CDR3 loop: CASSFNFPQGNEQFF. The CDR3 coding sequence is TGTGCCAGCAGCTTCAACTTTCCACAGGGTAATGAGCAGTTCTTC.

The chain couples TRBV25-1 to TRBJ2-5; D is uncertain. This CDR3 is 12 amino acids long. Per germline, CDR1 MGHDK and CDR2 SYGVNS. The V end was cut by 9 bases, the J end by 9 bases, with 17 bases between. The CDR3 loop reads CARSPGPISQYF. The CDR3 DNA follows: TGTGCCAGGAGCCCCGGGCCCATTTCCCAGTACTTC.

The rearrangement links TRBV12-3 or TRBV12-4 to TRBJ2-7, with a tentative D call TRBD1 (5 bases). Trimming left V 1 base short and J 6 bases short, with 13 bases between. This CDR3 is 14 amino acids long. The CDR3 sequence is CASSLGVWGLEQYF. In nucleotides, the CDR3 is TGTGCCAGCAGTTTAGGGGTCTGGGGCCTCGAGCAGTACTTC.

This clonotype is judged large. The rearrangement joins TRBV5-1 to TRBJ2-7; D unresolved. V gave up 0 bases and J gave up 3 bases, with 7 bases separating them. Germline lookup yields CDR1 SGHRS and CDR2 YFSETQ. This CDR3 is built from 13 residues. CDR3 nucleotide sequence: TGCGCCAGCAGCTTGGCCCGCTACTACGAGCAGTACTTC. It translates to CASSLARYYEQYF.

By frequency in the sample, this clonotype is medium-sized (0.01 to 0.1%). The chain recombines TRBV28 with TRBJ1-2; possibly TRBD1 for D (6 bases). V was shortened by 6 bases and J by 4 bases, with 12 bases between the two germline ends. The germline gives CDR1 MDHEN, CDR2 SYDVKM. CDR3 size: 13 residues. The CDR3 nucleotides read TGTGCCAGCAGCTTCAGGGGACTCTATGGCTACACCTTC. It specifies CASSFRGLYGYTF.

The table lists this clonotype with many counts. The rearrangement links TRBV5-4 to TRBJ1-2; D gene uncertain. This CDR3 region has 16 residues. Germline V gives CDR1 SGHNT, CDR2 YYREEE (reference sequence). V gave up 0 bases and J gave up 2 bases, with 14 bases separating them. The CDR3 DNA reads TGTGCCAGCAGCTTGGCCGCGGGCTCAGGCAACTATGGCTACACCTTC. This gives the protein CASSLAAGSGNYGYTF.

Judged by abundance, this clonotype is medium-sized (0.01 to 0.1%). The chain employs TRBV5-6 and TRBJ2-5; no clear D gene. The length of the CDR3 is 14 residues. The germline V and J ends were trimmed by 1 base and 5 bases, with 12 bases remaining between them. Germline V CDR1 and CDR2: SGHDT, YYEEEE. In DNA, the CDR3 is TGTGCCAGCAGCTTGCCAGACATAAGGGAGACCCAGTACTTC. Protein: CASSLPDIRETQYF.

This clonotype is medium-sized by share. The J gene is TRBJ1-5, the V gene TRBV7-9; D is unresolved. Trimming removed 4 bases at V and 6 bases at J, with 13 bases between. This CDR3 has 14 amino acids. Looked up from germline, CDR1 is SEHNR and CDR2 is FQNEAQ (reference sequence). CDR3 nucleotides: TGTGCCAGCAGCTCGGACCCCGGTGGTCAGCCCCAGCATTTT. This encodes CASSSDPGGQPQHF.

This clonotype was picked up a small number of times. The V and J genes are TRBV9 and TRBJ2-7; D unclear. V lost 0 bases, J lost 3 bases, and 13 bases lay in between. The V gene's germline CDR1 is SGDLS and CDR2 YYNGEE. CDR3 length equals 15 residues. The CDR3 sequence is CASSVALGLNYEQYF. The CDR3 DNA sequence: TGTGCCAGCAGCGTAGCCTTAGGGCTAAACTACGAGCAGTACTTC.

This clonotype is medium-sized. This rearrangement joins TRBV20-1 to TRBJ1-5, with a tentative D call TRBD1 (5 bases). Germline values: CDR1 DFQATT, CDR2 SNEGSKA (reference sequence). V gave up 2 bases and J gave up 0 bases, with 14 bases separating them. CDR3 size: 16 residues. The CDR3 nucleotides are TGCAGTGCTAGATCAATCGGACATAATAGCAATCAGCCCCAGCATTTT. This gives the protein CSARSIGHNSNQPQHF.